This is a list of T cell receptor beta chains from one sample in a study of blood T cell repertoires in COVID-19. TCRdb's table, derived via immunoSEQ multiplex PCR, lists solely in-frame clones and lacks some. The data contain fewer than 130,000 clones, 85% to 90% of them singletons. The sequenced sample consisted of peripheral blood. Receptors originate from an elderly woman with acute or convalescent COVID-19. Both conserved end residues are part of each CDR3. Fields, in order: V gene, CDR3 protein.

v_call: TRBV27; cdr3_aa: CASRAVRTGTNGYTF
v_call: TRBV5-8; cdr3_aa: CASSLAGASGEQYF
v_call: TRBV6-5; cdr3_aa: CASESREETQYF
v_call: TRBV3-1/TRBV3-2; cdr3_aa: CASSPTGGNSPLHF
v_call: TRBV6-5; cdr3_aa: CASSRRSGHGKYF
v_call: TRBV3-1/TRBV3-2; cdr3_aa: CASSRDNNYEQYF
v_call: TRBV10-3; cdr3_aa: CAISRQGAGGELFF
v_call: TRBV7-6; cdr3_aa: CASSSGLAGVLETQYF
v_call: TRBV30; cdr3_aa: CAWSPPGLSYEQYF
v_call: TRBV6-5; cdr3_aa: CASSYSHSQETQYF
v_call: TRBV6-5; cdr3_aa: CASSLETGGQETQYF
v_call: TRBV29-1; cdr3_aa: CSVALVGDTQYF
v_call: TRBV6-5; cdr3_aa: CASSSTRGTGELFF
v_call: TRBV5-1; cdr3_aa: CASSLASGRTEAFF
v_call: TRBV6-2/TRBV6-3; cdr3_aa: CASSTFKFSGGPNEQFF
v_call: TRBV11-3; cdr3_aa: CASSKGADTGELFF
v_call: TRBV28; cdr3_aa: CASSQQGPPYGYTF
v_call: TRBV5-1; cdr3_aa: CASRETGLPGELFF
v_call: TRBV4-1; cdr3_aa: CASSRGQGVEAFF
v_call: TRBV28; cdr3_aa: CATRVRGGDTQYF
v_call: TRBV14; cdr3_aa: CASSHLDRRGYGYTF
v_call: TRBV5-5; cdr3_aa: CASSLGQTRYNEQFF
v_call: TRBV7-8; cdr3_aa: CASSLPPTGVGTEAFF
v_call: TRBV5-1; cdr3_aa: CASSTDGGYGYTF
v_call: TRBV7-9; cdr3_aa: CASSLSAYQETQYF
v_call: TRBV19; cdr3_aa: CASSRGDRDEQYF
v_call: TRBV5-5; cdr3_aa: CASSPQVTGNTIYF
v_call: TRBV24-1; cdr3_aa: CATSDDRGEDYGYTF
v_call: TRBV4-1; cdr3_aa: CASRQGQGPYTEAFF
v_call: TRBV5-6; cdr3_aa: CASSFAGGQEYF
v_call: TRBV6-6; cdr3_aa: CASSPQGARGYTF
v_call: TRBV27; cdr3_aa: CASSLSSLAGKREQYF
v_call: TRBV4-3; cdr3_aa: CASSQDGQGSNQPQHF
v_call: TRBV7-9; cdr3_aa: CASSVYYGTPGNTIYF
v_call: TRBV7-2; cdr3_aa: CASSLEGGQETQYF
v_call: TRBV5-1; cdr3_aa: CASSSVTANYGYTF
v_call: TRBV28; cdr3_aa: CATVRTGLSNQPQHF
v_call: TRBV6-5; cdr3_aa: CASSYLGQNYGYTF
v_call: TRBV7-8; cdr3_aa: CASSLDRGAHEAFF
v_call: TRBV4-1; cdr3_aa: CASSQWGDQPQHF
v_call: TRBV3-1/TRBV3-2; cdr3_aa: CASSQATLNTEAFF
v_call: TRBV7-7; cdr3_aa: CASSLIHGGQETQYF
v_call: TRBV5-1; cdr3_aa: CASSPGLDQPQHF
v_call: TRBV21-1; cdr3_aa: CASSDRQGLNYGYTF
v_call: TRBV3-1/TRBV3-2; cdr3_aa: CASSQGTVNTEAFF
v_call: TRBV15; cdr3_aa: CATSPTGNYGYTF
v_call: TRBV3-1/TRBV3-2; cdr3_aa: CASSQAGNNQPQHF
v_call: TRBV7-9; cdr3_aa: CASSLFTGQETQYF
v_call: TRBV11-2; cdr3_aa: CASSPQRRSLAETQYF
v_call: TRBV6-2/TRBV6-3; cdr3_aa: CASSDRVNEQYF
v_call: TRBV7-9; cdr3_aa: CASSWDRVRETQYF
v_call: TRBV7-2; cdr3_aa: CASRIVLSGGAYNEQFF
v_call: TRBV24-1; cdr3_aa: CATSAGTGYQETQYF
v_call: TRBV7-9; cdr3_aa: CASSPRGDRDYTDTQYF
v_call: TRBV10-3; cdr3_aa: CAISDTSGGVPYEQYF
v_call: TRBV10-3; cdr3_aa: CAISESIGLGRGYEQYF
v_call: TRBV2; cdr3_aa: CASTWTGGDTEAFF
v_call: TRBV5-1; cdr3_aa: CASSLGTGEFYGYTF
v_call: TRBV7-9; cdr3_aa: CANGDYSYEQYF